Below, one T cell receptor (beta chain) is given with its context. Original processing methods: Researchers report that nucleated cell counts were estimated from reference gene primer amplification. Repertoires were generated with immunoSEQ multiplex PCR, while TCRdb's copy carries only in-frame clones and drops some. That table gives V, J and clone size, and the DNA gave D and trimming. The repertoire holds roughly 250,000 clones, with 85% to 90% as singletons. The data belong to a study of blood T cell repertoires in COVID-19. Germline V lookup: CDR1 MGHRA, CDR2 YSYEKL. The CDR3 loop spans 11 amino acids. V was cut by 5 bases and J by 6 bases, with 6 bases left in between.

This chain uses TRBV4-1 with TRBJ2-3, with D uncertain. The clonotype was recovered from a woman aged 35 to 49 with acute or convalescent COVID-19. Sequencing used peripheral blood. CDR3: CASSAYDTQYF. The DNA for the CDR3 is TGCGCCAGCAGCGCCTACGATACGCAGTATTTT.